A selection of T cell receptor beta chains follows, all from one sample in a study of neoadjuvant anti-PD-1 for oral cavity cancer. The repertoire was sequenced with immunoSEQ multiplex PCR; TCRdb's copy has only in-frame clones and lacks some. The sample yields fewer than 20,000 clones, roughly 66% seen once. Specimen: PBMCs, collected before nivolumab (anti-PD-1) treatment. The receptors shown here come from a person between 40 and 80 years old with oral cavity squamous cell carcinoma. Each CDR3 is given with its conserved first and last residue. The D gene is left open where the match is weak.

V gene	CDR3 length	D gene	J gene	CDR3 protein	CDR3 DNA
TRBV6-1	14	.	TRBJ1-5	CASSENSPHQPQHF	TGTGCCAGCAGTGAAAACAGCCCCCATCAGCCCCAGCATTTT
TRBV29-1	15	TRBD2	TRBJ2-4	CSVWTSSLAKNIQYF	TGCAGCGTGTGGACTAGCAGTCTAGCCAAAAACATTCAGTACTTC
TRBV6-4	15	.	TRBJ2-6	CASSDSSSGANVLTF	TGTGCCAGCAGTGACTCCAGCTCTGGGGCCAACGTCCTGACTTTC
TRBV6-5	15	TRBD2	TRBJ2-7	CASRPGLAELYEQYF	TGTGCCAGCAGGCCAGGACTAGCGGAACTGTACGAGCAGTACTTC
TRBV7-9	14	.	TRBJ2-7	CASSSRDLPYEQYF	TGTGCCAGCAGCTCCCGGGACCTCCCGTACGAGCAGTACTTC
TRBV5-1	13	.	TRBJ2-7	CASSAGDREGKYF	TGCGCCAGCAGCGCCGGAGACAGGGAGGGAAAGTACTTC
TRBV5-1	15	TRBD2	TRBJ2-7	CASRQGLAGLNEQYF	TGCGCCAGCAGGCAGGGGCTAGCGGGACTCAACGAGCAGTACTTC
TRBV5-1	14	.	TRBJ2-7	CASSLERGSYEQYF	TGCGCCAGCAGCTTGGAGAGGGGATCCTACGAGCAGTACTTC
TRBV6-6	13	.	TRBJ2-3	CASTPSVTDTQYF	TGTGCCAGCACCCCTAGTGTGACAGATACGCAGTATTTT
TRBV5-6	14	TRBD2	TRBJ2-3	CASSLGGSADTQYF	TGTGCCAGCAGCTTGGGCGGGAGTGCAGATACGCAGTATTTT